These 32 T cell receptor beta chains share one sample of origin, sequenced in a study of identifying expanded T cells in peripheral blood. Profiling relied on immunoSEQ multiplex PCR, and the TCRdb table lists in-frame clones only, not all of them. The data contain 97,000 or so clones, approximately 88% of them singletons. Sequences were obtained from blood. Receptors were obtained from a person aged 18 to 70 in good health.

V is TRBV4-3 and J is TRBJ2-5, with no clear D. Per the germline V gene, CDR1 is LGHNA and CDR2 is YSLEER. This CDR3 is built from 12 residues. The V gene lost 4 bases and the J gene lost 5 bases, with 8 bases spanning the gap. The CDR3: CASSRGSETQYF. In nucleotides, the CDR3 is TGCGCCAGCAGCCGGGGTAGTGAGACCCAGTACTTC.

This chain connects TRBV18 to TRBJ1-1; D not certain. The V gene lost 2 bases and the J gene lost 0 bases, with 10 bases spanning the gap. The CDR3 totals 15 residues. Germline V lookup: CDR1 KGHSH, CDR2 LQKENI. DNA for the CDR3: TGTGCCAGCTCACCAACGGAACTGATGAACACTGAAGCTTTCTTT. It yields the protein CASSPTELMNTEAFF.

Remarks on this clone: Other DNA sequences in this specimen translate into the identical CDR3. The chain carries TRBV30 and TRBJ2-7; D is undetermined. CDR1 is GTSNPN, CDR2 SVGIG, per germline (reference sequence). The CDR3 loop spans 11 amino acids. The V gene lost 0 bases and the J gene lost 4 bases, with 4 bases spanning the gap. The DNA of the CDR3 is TGTGCCTGGAGTGTAGGGTACGAGCAGTACTTC. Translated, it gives CAWSVGYEQYF.

This chain's CDR3 is CASSLADTQYF. Written as DNA, the CDR3 is TGTGCCAGCAGCTTGGCAGATACGCAGTATTTT. The chain combines TRBV13 with TRBJ2-3; D is unresolved. Trimming took off 3 bases at V and 4 bases at J, with 2 bases between the two ends. CDR1 PRHDT and CDR2 FYEKMQ come from the germline V gene (reference sequence). The CDR3 spans 11 residues.

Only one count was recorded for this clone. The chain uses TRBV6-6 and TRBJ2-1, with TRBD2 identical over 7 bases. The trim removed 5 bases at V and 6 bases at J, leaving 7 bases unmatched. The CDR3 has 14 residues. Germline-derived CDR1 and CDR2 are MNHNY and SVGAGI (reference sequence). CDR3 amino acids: CASSPPLASNEQFF. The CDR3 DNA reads TGTGCCAGCAGTCCTCCACTAGCGAGCAATGAGCAGTTCTTC.

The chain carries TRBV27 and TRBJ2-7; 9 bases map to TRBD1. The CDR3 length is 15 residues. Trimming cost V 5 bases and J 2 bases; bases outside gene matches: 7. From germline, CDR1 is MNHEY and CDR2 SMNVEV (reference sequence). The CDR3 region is CASSGRQGVTYEQYF. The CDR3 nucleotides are TGTGCCAGCAGTGGAAGACAGGGGGTCACCTACGAGCAGTACTTC.

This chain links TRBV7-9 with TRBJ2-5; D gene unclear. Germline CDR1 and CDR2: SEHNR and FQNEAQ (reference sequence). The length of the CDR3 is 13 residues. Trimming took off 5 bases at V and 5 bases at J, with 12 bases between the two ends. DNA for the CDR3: TGTGCCAGCAGCCCAAAGGGCTTCGAGACCCAGTACTTC. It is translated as CASSPKGFETQYF.

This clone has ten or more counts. The CDR3 DNA reads TGTGCCAGCAGTCCATGGGGTCCCTACGAGCAGTACTTC. Translation gives CASSPWGPYEQYF. The V and J genes are TRBV27 and TRBJ2-7; no reliable D call. The CDR3 length is 13 residues. CDR1 and CDR2 (germline): MNHEY, SMNVEV (reference sequence). With 5 bases removed from V and 2 bases from J, the gap between germline ends came to 10 bases.

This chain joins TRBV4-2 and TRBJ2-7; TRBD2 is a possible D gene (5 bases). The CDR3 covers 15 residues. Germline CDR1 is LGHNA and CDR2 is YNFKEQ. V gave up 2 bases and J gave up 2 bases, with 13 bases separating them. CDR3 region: CASSQSQRPPYEQYF. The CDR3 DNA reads TGTGCCAGCAGCCAATCCCAGCGGCCACCCTACGAGCAGTACTTC.

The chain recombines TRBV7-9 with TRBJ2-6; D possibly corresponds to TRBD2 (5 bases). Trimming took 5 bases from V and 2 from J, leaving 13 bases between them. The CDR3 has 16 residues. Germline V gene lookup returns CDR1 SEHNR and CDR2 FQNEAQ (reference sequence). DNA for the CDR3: TGTGCCAGCAGCCCTCTCGGGGAGACTGGGGCCAACGTCCTGACTTTC. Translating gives CASSPLGETGANVLTF.

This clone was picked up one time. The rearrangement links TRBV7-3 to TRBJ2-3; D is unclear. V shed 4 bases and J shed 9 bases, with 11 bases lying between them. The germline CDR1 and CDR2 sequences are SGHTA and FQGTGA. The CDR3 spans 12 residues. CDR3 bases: TGTGCCAGCAGCTCGCCGCCCGGGACGCAGTATTTT. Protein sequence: CASSSPPGTQYF.

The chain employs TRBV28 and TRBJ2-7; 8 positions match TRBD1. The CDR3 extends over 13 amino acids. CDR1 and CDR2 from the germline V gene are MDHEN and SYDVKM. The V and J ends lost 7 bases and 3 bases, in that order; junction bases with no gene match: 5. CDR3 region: CASTGTGLYEQYF. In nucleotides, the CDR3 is TGTGCCAGCACCGGGACAGGTCTCTACGAGCAGTACTTC.

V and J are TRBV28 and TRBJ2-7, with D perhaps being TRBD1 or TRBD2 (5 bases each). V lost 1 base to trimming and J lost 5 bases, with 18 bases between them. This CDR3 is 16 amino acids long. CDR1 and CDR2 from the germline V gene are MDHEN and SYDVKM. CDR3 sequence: CASSLYPGAWGDEQYF. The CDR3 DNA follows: TGTGCCAGCAGTTTATATCCCGGGGCGTGGGGAGACGAGCAGTACTTC.

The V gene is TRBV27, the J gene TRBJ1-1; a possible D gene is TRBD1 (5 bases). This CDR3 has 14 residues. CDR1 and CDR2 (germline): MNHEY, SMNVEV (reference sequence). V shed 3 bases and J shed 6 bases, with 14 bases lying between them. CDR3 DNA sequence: TGTGCCAGCAGTTTGGGGGGGGTAGGTGCTGAAGCTTTCTTT. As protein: CASSLGGVGAEAFF.

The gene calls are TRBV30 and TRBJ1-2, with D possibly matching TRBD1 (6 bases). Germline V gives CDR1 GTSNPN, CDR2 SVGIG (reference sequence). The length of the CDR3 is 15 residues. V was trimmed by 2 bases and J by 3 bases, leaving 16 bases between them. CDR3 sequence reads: CAWSWATGGDYGYTF. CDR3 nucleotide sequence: TGTGCCTGGAGTTGGGCCACGGGGGGCGACTATGGCTACACCTTC.

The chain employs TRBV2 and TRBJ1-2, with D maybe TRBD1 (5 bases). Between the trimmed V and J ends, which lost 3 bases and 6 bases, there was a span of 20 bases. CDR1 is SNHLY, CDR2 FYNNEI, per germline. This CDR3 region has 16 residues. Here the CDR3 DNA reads TGTGCCAGCAGTGATTTCCGGGGACCCCCCAACGATGGCTACACCTTC. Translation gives CASSDFRGPPNDGYTF.

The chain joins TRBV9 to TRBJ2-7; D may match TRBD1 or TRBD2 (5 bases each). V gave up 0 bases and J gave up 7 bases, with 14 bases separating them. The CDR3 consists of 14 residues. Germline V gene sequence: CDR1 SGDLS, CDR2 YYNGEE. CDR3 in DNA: TGTGCCAGCAGCGTAGTGGGGGATTACGGGGAGCAGTACTTC. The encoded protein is CASSVVGDYGEQYF.

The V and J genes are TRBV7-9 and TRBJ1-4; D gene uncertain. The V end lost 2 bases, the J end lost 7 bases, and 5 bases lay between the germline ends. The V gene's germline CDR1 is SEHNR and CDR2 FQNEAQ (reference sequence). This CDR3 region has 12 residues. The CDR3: CASSLRREKLFF. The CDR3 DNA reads TGTGCCAGCAGCTTACGCCGTGAAAAACTGTTTTTT.

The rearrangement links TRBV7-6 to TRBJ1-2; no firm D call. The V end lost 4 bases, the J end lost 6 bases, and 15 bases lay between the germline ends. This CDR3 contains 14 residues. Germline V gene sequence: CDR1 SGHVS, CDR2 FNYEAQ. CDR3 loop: CASSSVAGSHGYTF. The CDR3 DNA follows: TGTGCCAGCAGCTCGGTGGCGGGAAGCCATGGCTACACCTTC. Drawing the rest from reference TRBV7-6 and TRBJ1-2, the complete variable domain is GAGVSQSPRYKVTKRGQDVALRCDPISGHVSLYWYRQALGQGPEFLTYFNYEAQQDKSGLPNDRFSAERPEGSISTLTIQRTEQRDSAMYRCASSSVAGSHGYTFGSGTRLTVV.

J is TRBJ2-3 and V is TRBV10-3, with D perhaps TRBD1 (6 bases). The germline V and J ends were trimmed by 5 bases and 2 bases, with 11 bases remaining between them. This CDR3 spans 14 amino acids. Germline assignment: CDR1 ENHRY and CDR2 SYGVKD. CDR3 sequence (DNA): TGTGCCATCAGTTCGACAGGAATCACAGATACGCAGTATTTT. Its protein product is CAISSTGITDTQYF.

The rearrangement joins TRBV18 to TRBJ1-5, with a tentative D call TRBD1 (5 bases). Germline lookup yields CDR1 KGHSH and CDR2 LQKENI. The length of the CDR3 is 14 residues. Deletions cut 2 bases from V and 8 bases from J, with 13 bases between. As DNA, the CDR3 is TGTGCCAGCTCACCAGGTAGTAGGGGAGAGCCCCAGCATTTT. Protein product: CASSPGSRGEPQHF.

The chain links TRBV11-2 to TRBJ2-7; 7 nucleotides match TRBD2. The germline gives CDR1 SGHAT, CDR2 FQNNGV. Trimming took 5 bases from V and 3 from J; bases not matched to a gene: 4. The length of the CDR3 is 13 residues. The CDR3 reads CASSPSGGYEQYF. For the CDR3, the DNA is TGTGCCAGCAGCCCTTCGGGGGGCTACGAGCAGTACTTC. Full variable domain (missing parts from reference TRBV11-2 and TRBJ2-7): EAGVAQSPRYKIIEKRQSVAFWCNPISGHATLYWYQQILGQGPKLLIQFQNNGVVDDSQLPKDRFSAERLKGVDSTLKIQPAKLEDSAVYLCASSPSGGYEQYFGPGTRLTVT.

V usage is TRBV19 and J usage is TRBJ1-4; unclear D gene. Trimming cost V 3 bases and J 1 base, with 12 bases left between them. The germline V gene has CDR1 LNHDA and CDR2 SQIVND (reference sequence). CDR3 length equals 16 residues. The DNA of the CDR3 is TGTGCCAGTAGTATTTATGGGCCCAGAACTAATGAAAAACTGTTTTTT. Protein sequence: CASSIYGPRTNEKLFF.

The CDR3 DNA follows: TGTGCCAGCAGCTTAGGGCCTCCACTTAGCTCCTACAATGAGCAGTTCTTC. This sequence encodes CASSLGPPLSSYNEQFF. The chain links TRBV7-4 to TRBJ2-1; D is ambiguous. Germline lookup yields CDR1 SGHVT and CDR2 SQSDAQ. The germline V and J ends were trimmed by 1 base and 0 bases, with 13 bases remaining between them. The CDR3 has 17 amino acids.

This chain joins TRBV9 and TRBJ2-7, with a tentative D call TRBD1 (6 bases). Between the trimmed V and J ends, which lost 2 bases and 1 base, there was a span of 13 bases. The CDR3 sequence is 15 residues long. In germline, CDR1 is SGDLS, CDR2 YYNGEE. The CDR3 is CASSVSGQPSYEQYF. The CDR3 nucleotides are TGTGCCAGCAGCGTCTCCGGACAGCCATCCTACGAGCAGTACTTC. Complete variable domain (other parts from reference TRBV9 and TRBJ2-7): DSGVTQTPKHLITATGQRVTLRCSPRSGDLSVYWYQQSLDQGLQFLIQYYNGEERAKGNILERFSAQQFPDLHSELNLSSLELGDSALYFCASSVSGQPSYEQYFGPGTRLTVT.

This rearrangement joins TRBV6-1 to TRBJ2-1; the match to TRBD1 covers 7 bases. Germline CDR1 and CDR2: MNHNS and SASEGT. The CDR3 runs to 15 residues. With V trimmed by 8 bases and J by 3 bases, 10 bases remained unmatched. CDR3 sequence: CASVRGGSDYNEQFF. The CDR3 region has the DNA TGTGCCAGCGTTCGAGGGGGCTCAGACTACAATGAGCAGTTCTTC.

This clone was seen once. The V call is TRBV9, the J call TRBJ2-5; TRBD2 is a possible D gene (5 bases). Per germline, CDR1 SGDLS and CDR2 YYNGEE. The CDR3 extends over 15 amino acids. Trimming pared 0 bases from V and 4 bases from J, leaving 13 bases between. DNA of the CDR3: TGTGCCAGCAGCGTAGGAATACTAGAGGGAGAGACCCAGTACTTC. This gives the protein CASSVGILEGETQYF.

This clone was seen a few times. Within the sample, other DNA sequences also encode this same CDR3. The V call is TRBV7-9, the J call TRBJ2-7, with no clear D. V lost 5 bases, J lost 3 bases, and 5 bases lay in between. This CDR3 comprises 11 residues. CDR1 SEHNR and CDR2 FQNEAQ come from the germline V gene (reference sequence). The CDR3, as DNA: TGTGCCAGCAGCCCCGGCTACGAGCAGTACTTC. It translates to CASSPGYEQYF.

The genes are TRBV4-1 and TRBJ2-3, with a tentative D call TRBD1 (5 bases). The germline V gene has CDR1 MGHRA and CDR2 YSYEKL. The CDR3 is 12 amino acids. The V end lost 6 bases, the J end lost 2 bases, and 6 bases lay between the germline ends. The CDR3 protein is CASRTDTDTQYF. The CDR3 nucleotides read TGCGCCAGCAGGACAGACACAGATACGCAGTATTTT.

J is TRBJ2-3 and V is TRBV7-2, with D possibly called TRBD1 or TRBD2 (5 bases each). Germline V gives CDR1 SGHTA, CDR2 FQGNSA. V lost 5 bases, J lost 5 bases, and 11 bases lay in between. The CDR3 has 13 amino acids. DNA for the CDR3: TGTGCCAGCAGCGGGACCGCCCAAGATACGCAGTATTTT. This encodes CASSGTAQDTQYF.

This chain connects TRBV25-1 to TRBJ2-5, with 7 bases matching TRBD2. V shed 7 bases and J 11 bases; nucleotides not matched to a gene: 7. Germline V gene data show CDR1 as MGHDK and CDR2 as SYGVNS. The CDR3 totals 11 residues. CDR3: CASTGGRGQYF. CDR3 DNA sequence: TGTGCCAGCACCGGAGGGAGGGGTCAGTACTTC.

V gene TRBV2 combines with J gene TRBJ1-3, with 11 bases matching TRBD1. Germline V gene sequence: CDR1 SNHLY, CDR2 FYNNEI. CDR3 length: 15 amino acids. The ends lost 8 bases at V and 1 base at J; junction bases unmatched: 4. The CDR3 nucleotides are TGTGCCAGCGCTTGGGACAGGGGGTCTGGAAACACCATATATTTT. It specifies CASAWDRGSGNTIYF.